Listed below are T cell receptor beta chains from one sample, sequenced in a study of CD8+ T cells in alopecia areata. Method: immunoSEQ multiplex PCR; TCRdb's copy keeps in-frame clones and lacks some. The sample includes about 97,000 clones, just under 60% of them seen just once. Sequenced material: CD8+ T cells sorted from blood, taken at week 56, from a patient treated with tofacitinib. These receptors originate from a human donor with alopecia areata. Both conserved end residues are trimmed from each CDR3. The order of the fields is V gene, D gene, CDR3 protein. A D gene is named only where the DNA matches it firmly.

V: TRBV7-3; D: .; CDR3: ASSSDGGLAKNIQY
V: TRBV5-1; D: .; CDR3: ASSPEFRGREQF
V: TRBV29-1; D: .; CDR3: SVRGQANEQY
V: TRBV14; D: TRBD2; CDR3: ASSPAGGRYNEQF
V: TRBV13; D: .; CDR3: ASNQEGEGADTQY
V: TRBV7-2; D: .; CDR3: ASSLAGGPADTQY
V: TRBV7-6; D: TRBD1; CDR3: ASSRTGGTEAF
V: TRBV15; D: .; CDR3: ATSREQSLNTEAF
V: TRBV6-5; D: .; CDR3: ASSYAAGLEETQY
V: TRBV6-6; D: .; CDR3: ASSYVQSYEQY